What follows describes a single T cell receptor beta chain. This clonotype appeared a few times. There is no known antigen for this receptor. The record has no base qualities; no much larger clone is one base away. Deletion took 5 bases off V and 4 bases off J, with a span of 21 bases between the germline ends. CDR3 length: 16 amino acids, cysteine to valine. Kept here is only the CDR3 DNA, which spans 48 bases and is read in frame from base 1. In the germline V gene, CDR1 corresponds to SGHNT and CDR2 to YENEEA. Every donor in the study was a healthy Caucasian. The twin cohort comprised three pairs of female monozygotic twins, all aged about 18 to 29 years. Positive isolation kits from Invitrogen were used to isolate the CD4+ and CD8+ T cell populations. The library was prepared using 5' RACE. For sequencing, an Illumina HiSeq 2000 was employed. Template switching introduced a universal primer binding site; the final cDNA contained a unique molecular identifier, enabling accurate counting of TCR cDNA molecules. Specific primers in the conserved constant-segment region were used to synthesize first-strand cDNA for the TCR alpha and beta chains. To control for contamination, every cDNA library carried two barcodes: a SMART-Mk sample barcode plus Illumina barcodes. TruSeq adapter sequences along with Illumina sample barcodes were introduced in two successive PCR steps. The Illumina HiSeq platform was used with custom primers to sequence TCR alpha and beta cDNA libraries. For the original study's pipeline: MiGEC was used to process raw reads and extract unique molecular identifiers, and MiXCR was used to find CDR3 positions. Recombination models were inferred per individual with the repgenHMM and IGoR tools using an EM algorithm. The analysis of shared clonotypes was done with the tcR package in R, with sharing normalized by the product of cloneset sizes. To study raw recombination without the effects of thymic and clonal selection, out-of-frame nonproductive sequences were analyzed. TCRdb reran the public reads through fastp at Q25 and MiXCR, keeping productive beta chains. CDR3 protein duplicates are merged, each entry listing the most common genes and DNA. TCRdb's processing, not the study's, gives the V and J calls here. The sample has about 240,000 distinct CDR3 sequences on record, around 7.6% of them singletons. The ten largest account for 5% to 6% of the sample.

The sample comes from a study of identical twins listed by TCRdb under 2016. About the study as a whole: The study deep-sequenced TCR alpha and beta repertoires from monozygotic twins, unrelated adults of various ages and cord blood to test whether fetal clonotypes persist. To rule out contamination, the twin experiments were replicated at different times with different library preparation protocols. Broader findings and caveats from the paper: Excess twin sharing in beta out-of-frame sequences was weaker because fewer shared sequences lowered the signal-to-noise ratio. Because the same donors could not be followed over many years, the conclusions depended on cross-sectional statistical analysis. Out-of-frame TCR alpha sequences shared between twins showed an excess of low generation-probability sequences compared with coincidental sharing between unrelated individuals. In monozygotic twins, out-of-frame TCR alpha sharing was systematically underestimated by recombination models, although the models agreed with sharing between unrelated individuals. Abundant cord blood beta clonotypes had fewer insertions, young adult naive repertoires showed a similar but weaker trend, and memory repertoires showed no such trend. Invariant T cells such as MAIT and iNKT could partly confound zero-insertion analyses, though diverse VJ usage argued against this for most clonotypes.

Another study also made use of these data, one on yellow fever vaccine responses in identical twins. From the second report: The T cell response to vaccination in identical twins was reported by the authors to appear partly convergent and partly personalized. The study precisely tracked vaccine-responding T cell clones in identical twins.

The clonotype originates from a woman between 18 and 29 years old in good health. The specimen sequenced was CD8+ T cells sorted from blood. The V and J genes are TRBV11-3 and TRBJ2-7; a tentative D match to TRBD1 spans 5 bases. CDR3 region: CASSPLGRLGVYEQYV. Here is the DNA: TGTGCCAGCAGCCCCCTGGGTCGGCTAGGGGTATACGAGCAGTACGTC.